This TCR beta chain came from a study of blood T cell repertoires in COVID-19. The wider study: Spain, Italy and the United States supplied samples that represented acute and convalescent COVID-19. T cells, B-cell-depleted T cells, or PBMCs supplied cDNA or gDNA.

As processed by the authors: Estimation of nucleated cell counts relied on the amplification of reference gene primers. Sequencing was performed with immunoSEQ multiplex PCR; in TCRdb, only in-frame clones are kept and a portion is missing. Clone size and the V and J calls come from that table; the DNA yielded D and trimming. The table includes 270,000 or so clones, around nine tenths detected once. Sequencing was carried out using peripheral blood. The sequence was collected from a middle-aged man with active or convalescent COVID-19.

CDR3 residues: CASRRAGDLTDTQYF. DNA of the CDR3: TGCGCCAGCAGACGAGCGGGGGACCTCACAGATACGCAGTATTTT. The chain uses TRBV4-1 and TRBJ2-3, with 8 bases that match TRBD2. The CDR3 extends over 15 amino acids. V lost 6 bases and J lost 2; bases outside the gene matches: 7. Germline V gene sequence: CDR1 MGHRA, CDR2 YSYEKL.